The rows below give T cell receptor beta chains drawn from one sample of a study of cytomegalovirus exposure and HLA in healthy donors. This table comes from immunoSEQ multiplex PCR, and its TCRdb copy is limited to in-frame clones, with some not included. The sample records 100,000 to 150,000 clones, roughly nine tenths being singletons. The sample was PBMCs. The receptors were sampled from a man between 25 and 39 years old in good health and CMV-seronegative. The conserved cysteine and the conserved F or W are not part of the CDR3 here. Not every row has a clone size; where given, it reads once, few, many or a size class.

TRBV7-6	NA	ASSLLDSGGRYNEQF
TRBV6-5	NA	ASSPYLGADTQY
TRBV11-2	once	ASSLVDLRYEQY
TRBV29-1	NA	SVSGLATTNEQF
TRBV7-2	NA	ASSLGDRGDVVLH
TRBV19	NA	ASSIGQFVLGKLF
TRBV28	NA	ASSPLGDGYT
TRBV19	NA	ASSIQGGSKSNQPQH
TRBV2	NA	ASRLGQGANTGELF
TRBV10-1	NA	ASSESGTGKDEQY
TRBV5-8	once	ASSPGPGSGTTEAF
TRBV5-1	NA	ASSFISAAPIEQY
TRBV19	NA	ASSPRAGGTYEQY
TRBV6-5	NA	ASSYGEGVQPQH
TRBV18	NA	ASSPPDRTYEQY
TRBV27	NA	ASSDPRGATDTQY
TRBV5-1	NA	ASSSGTGSYEQY
TRBV18	NA	ASSPQQGTGELF
TRBV4-1	NA	ASSQAASYNEQF
TRBV29-1	NA	SVEDRGTGGTNYGYT
TRBV5-1	once	ASSLGGGRGSYEQY
TRBV28	NA	ASSRTGTGKKTNEKLF
TRBV19	NA	ASSIGGGHQETQY
TRBV10-2	NA	ASSEWVLAGVTNEQF
TRBV29-1	NA	SVAQTVLVEAF
TRBV6-5	NA	ASSYSTGGLGEKLF
TRBV6-5	once	ASSYSSGTRQETQY
TRBV10-2	NA	ASLPQGIGTDTQY
TRBV2	NA	ASRADRYEQY
TRBV5-1	NA	ASSLDGGTNTEAF
TRBV27	NA	ASSLPLTSGGPNEQF
TRBV2	NA	ASSERPGKMETQY
TRBV5-1	NA	ASSLTGHTEAF
TRBV5-1	NA	ASKGEPLSTEAF
TRBV11-2	NA	ASSSRRQATNEKLF
TRBV7-9	NA	ASSLDGERGSPLH
TRBV19	NA	ASSLGDRAYEQY
TRBV27	NA	ASSLTGTGQNSPLH
TRBV6-1	NA	ATHTPANYGYT
TRBV7-9	NA	ASSLGPDTQY
TRBV9	NA	ASSGGGRETQY
TRBV5-4	NA	ASSLGSTGATGELF